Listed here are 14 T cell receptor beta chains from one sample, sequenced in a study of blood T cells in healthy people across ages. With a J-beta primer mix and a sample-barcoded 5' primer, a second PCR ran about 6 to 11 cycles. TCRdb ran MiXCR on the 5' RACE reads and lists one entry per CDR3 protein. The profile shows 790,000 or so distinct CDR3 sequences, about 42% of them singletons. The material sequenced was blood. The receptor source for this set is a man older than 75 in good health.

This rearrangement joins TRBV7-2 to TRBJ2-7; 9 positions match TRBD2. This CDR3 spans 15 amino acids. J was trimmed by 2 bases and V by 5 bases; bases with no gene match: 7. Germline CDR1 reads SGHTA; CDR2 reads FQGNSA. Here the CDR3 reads CASSPYAGGTYEQYF. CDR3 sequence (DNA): TGTGCCAGCAGCCCCTACGCGGGGGGGACCTACGAGCAGTACTTC.

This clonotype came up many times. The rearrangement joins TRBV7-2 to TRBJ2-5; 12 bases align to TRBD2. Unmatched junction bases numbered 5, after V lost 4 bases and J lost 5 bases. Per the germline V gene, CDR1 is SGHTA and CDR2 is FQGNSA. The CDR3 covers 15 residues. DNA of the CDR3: TGTGCCAGCAGCTCCCAGACTAGCGGGAGTGAGACCCAGTACTTC. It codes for CASSSQTSGSETQYF.

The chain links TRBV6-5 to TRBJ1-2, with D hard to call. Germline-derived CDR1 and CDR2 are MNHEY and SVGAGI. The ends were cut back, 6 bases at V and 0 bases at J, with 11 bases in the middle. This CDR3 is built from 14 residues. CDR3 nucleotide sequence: TGTGCCAGCAGCGCCGGACGGTCTAACTATGGCTACACCTTC. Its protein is CASSAGRSNYGYTF.

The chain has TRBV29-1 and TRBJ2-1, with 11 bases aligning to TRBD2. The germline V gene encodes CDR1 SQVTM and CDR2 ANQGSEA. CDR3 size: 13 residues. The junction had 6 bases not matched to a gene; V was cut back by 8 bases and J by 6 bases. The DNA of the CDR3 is TGCAGCCCAATAGCGGGAGGGAGCAATGAGCAGTTCTTC. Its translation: CSPIAGGSNEQFF.

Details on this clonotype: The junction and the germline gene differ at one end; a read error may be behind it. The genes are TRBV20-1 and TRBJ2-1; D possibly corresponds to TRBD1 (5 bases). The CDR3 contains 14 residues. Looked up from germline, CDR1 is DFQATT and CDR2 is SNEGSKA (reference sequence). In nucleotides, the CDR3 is TGCAGTGCTAGACAATCCAAAACAGGCAATAAGCAGTTCTTC. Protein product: CSARQSKTGNKQFF.

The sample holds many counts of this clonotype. The CDR3 here is CASSPPGMGVEQYF. The CDR3, as DNA: TGTGCCAGCTCACCACCGGGGATGGGGGTCGAGCAGTACTTC. V is TRBV18 and J is TRBJ2-7; D could derive from TRBD1 or TRBD2 (5 bases each). CDR3 length: 14 amino acids. The germline CDR1 and CDR2 sequences are KGHSH and LQKENI. V shed 0 bases and J shed 6 bases, with 12 bases lying between them.

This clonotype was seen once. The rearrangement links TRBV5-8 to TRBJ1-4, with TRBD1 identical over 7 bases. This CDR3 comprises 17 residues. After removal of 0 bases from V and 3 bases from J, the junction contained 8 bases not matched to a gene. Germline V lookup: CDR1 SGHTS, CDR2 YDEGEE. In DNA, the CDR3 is TGTGCCAGCAGCTTGGACACAGGGGAAACTTCTAATGAAAAACTGTTTTTT. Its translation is CASSLDTGETSNEKLFF.

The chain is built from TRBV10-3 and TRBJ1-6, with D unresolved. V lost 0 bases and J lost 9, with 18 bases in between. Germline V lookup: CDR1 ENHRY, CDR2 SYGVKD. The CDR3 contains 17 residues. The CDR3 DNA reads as TGTGCCATCAGTGAGTCCGGCAGCGGGCAGTGGGGTTCACCCCTCCACTTT. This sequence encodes CAISESGSGQWGSPLHF.

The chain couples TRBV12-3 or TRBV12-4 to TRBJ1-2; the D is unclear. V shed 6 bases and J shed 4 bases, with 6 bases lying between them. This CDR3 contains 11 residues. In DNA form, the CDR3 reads TGTGCCAGCAGCCGGCCCTATGGCTACACCTTC. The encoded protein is CASSRPYGYTF.

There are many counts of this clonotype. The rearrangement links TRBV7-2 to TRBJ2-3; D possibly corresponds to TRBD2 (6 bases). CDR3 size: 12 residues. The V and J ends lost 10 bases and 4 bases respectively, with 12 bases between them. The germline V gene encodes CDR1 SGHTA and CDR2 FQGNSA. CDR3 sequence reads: CANGGLADTQYF. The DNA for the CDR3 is TGTGCCAATGGAGGGCTAGCAGATACGCAGTATTTT.

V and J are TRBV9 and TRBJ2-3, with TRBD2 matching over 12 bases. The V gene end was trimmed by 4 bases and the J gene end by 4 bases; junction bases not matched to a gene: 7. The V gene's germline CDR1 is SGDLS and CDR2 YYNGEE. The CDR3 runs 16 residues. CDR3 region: CASSPGLAGRADTQYF. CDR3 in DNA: TGTGCCAGCAGCCCCGGACTAGCGGGAAGGGCAGATACGCAGTATTTT.

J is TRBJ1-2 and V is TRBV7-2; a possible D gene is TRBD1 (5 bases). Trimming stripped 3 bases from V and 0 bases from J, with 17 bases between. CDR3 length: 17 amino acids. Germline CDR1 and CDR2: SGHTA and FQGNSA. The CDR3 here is CASSLMGTGPANYGYTF. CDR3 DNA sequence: TGTGCCAGCAGCTTGATGGGCACAGGACCAGCTAACTATGGCTACACCTTC.

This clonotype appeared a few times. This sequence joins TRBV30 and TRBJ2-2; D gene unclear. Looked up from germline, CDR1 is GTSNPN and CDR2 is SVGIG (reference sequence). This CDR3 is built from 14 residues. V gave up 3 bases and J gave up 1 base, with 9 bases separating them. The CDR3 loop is CAWRLGWNTGELFF. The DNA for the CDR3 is TGTGCCTGGAGATTGGGGTGGAACACCGGGGAGCTGTTTTTT.

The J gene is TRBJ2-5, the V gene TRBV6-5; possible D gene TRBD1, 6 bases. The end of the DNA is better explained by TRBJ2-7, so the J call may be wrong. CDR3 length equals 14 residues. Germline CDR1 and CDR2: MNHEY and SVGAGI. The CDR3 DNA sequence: TGTGCCAGCAGGGTTGACAGGTCCTCCTACGAGCAGTACTTC. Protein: CASRVDRSSYEQYF.